Below, one T cell receptor (beta chain) is given with its context. This CDR3 region has 11 residues. Germline assignment: CDR1 SQVTM and CDR2 ANQGSEA. This sample was included in a study of T cells expressing NK-cell markers. One entry per CDR3 protein, without DNA, is what TCRdb gives after re-calling the 5' RACE reads. The sample totals hundreds of thousands of distinct CDR3 sequences. The chain recombines TRBV29-1 with TRBJ1-3. The sequence derives from a man younger than 35 in good health. Sequencing was performed on blood T cells: a sorted CD56 or NKG2C T cell subset, CD4+ or CD8+ T cells, or bulk PBMC T cells (not recorded which). CDR3 sequence: CSVVAEARENF.